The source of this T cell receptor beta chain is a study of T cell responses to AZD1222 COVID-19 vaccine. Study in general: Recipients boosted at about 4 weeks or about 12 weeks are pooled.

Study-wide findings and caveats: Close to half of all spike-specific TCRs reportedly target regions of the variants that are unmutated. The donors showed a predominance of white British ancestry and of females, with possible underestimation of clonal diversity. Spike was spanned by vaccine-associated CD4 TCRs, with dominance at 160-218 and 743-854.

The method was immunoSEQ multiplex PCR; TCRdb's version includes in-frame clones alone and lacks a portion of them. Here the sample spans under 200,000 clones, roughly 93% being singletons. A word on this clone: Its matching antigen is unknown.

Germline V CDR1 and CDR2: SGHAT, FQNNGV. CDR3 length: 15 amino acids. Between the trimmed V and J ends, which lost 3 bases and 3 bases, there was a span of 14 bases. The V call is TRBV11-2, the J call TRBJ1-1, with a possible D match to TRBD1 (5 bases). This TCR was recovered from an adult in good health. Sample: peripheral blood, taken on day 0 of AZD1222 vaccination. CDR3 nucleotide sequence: TGTGCCAGCAGCTTGTCCGGGGCGACAGACACTGAAGCTTTCTTT. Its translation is CASSLSGATDTEAFF. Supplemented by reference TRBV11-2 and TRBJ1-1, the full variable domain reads EAGVAQSPRYKIIEKRQSVAFWCNPISGHATLYWYQQILGQGPKLLIQFQNNGVVDDSQLPKDRFSAERLKGVDSTLKIQPAKLEDSAVYLCASSLSGATDTEAFFGQGTRLTVV.